This T cell receptor (beta chain) appears in the sequencing data of a study of radiotherapy plus CTLA-4 blockade in lung cancer. The overall study: Patients showed objective responses in 15% to 20% of cases and disease control in roughly 31%.

This table comes from immunoSEQ multiplex PCR, and its TCRdb copy is limited to in-frame clones, with some not included. The repertoire holds approximately 85,000 clones, with approximately 83% as singletons. Germline values: CDR1 SNHLY, CDR2 FYNNEI. The CDR3 is made up of 17 amino acids. V lost 2 bases to trimming and J lost 6 bases, with 19 bases between them. The study gave focal radiation plus ipilimumab CTLA-4 blockade to patients with chemo-refractory metastatic non-small-cell lung cancer. The origin of this receptor is a human donor with non-small cell lung cancer who had a partial response to radiotherapy plus ipilimumab. V and J are TRBV2 and TRBJ1-4; no clear D. Sequenced here: peripheral blood, sampled from a patient treated with radiotherapy plus ipilimumab. The CDR3 bases are TGTGCCAGCAGTGAATGGGGTCCCAGGACCGGGGATGAAAAACTGTTTTTT. It translates to CASSEWGPRTGDEKLFF.